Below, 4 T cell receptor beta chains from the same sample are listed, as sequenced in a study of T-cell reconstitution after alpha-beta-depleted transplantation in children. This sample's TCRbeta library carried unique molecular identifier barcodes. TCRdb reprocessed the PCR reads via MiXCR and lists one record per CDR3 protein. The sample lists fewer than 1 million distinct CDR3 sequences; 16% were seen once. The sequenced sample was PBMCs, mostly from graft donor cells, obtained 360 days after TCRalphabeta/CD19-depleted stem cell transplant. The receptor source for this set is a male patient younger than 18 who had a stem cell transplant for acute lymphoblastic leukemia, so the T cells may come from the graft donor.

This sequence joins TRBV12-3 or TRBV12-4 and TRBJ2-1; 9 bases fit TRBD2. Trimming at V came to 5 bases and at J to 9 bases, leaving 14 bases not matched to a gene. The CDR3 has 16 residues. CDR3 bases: TGTGCCAGCAGTCCTCCGGGACTAGCACCAATCGCTGAGCAGTTCTTC. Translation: CASSPPGLAPIAEQFF.

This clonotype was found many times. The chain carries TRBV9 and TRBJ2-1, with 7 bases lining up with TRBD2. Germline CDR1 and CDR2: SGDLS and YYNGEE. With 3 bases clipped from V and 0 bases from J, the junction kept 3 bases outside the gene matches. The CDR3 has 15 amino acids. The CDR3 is CASSEGGISYNEQFF. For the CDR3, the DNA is TGTGCCAGCAGCGAGGGAGGGATCTCCTACAATGAGCAGTTCTTC.

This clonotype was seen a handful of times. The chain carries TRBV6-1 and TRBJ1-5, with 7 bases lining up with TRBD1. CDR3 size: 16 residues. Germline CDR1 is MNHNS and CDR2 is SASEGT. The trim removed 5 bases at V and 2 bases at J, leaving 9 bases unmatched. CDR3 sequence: CASSPQTGSRNQPQHF. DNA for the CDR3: TGTGCCAGCAGTCCGCAGACAGGGAGCCGCAATCAGCCCCAGCATTTT.

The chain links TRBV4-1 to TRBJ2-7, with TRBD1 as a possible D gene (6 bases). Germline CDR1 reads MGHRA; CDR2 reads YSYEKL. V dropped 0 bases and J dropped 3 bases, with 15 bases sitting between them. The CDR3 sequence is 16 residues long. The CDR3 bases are TGCGCCAGCAGCCAAGAGGACAGAGCAGGTTTCTACGAGCAGTACTTC. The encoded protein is CASSQEDRAGFYEQYF.